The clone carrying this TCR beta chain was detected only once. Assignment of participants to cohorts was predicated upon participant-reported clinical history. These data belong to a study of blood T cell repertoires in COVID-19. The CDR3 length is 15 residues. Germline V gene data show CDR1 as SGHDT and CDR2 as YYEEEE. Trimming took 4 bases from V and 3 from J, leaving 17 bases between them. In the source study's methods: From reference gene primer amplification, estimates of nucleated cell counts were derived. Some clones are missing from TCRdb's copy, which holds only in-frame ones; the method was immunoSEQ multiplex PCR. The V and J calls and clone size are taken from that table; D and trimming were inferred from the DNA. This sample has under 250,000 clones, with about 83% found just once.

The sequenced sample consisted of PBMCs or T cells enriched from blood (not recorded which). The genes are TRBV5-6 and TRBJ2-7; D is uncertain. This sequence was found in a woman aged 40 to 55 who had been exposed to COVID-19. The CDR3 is CASSPPGTTYYEQYF. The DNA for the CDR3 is TGTGCCAGCAGCCCGCCCGGAACTACCTACTACGAGCAGTACTTC.